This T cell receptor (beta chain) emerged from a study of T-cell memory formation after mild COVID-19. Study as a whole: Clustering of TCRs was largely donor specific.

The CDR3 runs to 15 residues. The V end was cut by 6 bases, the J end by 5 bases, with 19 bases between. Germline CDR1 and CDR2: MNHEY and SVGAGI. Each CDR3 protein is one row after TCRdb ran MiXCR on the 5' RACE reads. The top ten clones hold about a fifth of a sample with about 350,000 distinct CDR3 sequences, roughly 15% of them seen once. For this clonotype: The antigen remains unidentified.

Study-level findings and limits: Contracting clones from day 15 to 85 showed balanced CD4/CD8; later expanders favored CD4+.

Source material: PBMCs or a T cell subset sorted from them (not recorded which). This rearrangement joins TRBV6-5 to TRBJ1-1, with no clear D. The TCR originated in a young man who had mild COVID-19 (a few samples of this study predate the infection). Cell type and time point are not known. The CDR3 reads CASSRFIGELTEAFF. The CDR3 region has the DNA TGTGCCAGCAGCCGCTTCATCGGGGAGCTAACTGAAGCTTTCTTT.